The TCR beta chain under discussion was sequenced for a study of tissue T cells after allogeneic stem cell transplantation. General study results and limits: TCR repertoires tracked anatomic similarity, regardless of disease or transplant status. Across patients, clones rarely overlapped, yet motif clusters were shared tissue-specifically.

V was cut by 4 bases and J by 6 bases, with 16 bases left in between. This CDR3 spans 14 amino acids. Germline V gene sequence: CDR1 SGHRS, CDR2 YFSETQ. The data were produced by immunoSEQ multiplex PCR, yet TCRdb's version contains in-frame clones alone and is incomplete. This table holds about 9,800 clones, 60% to 70% found once. Points on this clone: Antigen specificity is unknown.

The V and J genes are TRBV5-1 and TRBJ2-5; D gene uncertain. The specimen was tissue from the stomach, collected at autopsy. This TCR came from a male donor older than 55 with lung cancer. DNA for the CDR3: TGCGCCAGCAGCATAGAGACGGGCCGGAAGACCCAGTACTTC. Protein product: CASSIETGRKTQYF.